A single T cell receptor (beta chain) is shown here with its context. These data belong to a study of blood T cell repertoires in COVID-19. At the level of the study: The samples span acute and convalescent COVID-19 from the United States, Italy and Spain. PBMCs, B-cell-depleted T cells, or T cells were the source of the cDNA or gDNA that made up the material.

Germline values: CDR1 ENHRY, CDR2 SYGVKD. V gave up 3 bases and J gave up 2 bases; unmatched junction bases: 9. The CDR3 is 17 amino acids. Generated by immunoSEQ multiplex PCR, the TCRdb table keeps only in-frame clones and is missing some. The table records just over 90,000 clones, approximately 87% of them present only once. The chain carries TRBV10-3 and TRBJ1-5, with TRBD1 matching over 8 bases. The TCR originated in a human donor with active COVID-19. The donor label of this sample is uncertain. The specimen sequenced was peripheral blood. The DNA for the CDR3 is TGTGCCATCAGTGATCGGGCCGGACAGGGCCGCAATCAGCCCCAGCATTTT. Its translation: CAISDRAGQGRNQPQHF.